This TCR beta chain was identified in a study of blood T cell repertoires in COVID-19 (dated by TCRdb to the early 2020s). For the study in its entirety: Samples covering the acute and convalescent phases of COVID-19 were provided by collaborators in the United States, Italy and Spain. Subjects who had been exposed to COVID-19, were actively infected with it, or had recovered from it provided the deeply sampled blood TCRbeta repertoires that made up the dataset. A freely available public database, intended as a resource for researchers studying the immune response to SARS-CoV-2, is where the repertoires were released. Where available, HLA class I and class II types were obtained from metadata supplied by the sample provider rather than from assay-based typing. The material from the prospective study consisted of cDNA or gDNA derived from T cells, B-cell-depleted T cells, or PBMCs. Nearly every sample came with metadata listing a de-identified subject ID, COVID-19 status, age in years and sex. Samples were obtained from the ongoing ImmuneRACE study (first 160 participants) and from 1,254 subjects provided by 6 global collaborators. Broader findings and caveats from the paper: How much clinical and demographic metadata was included differed by source and by participant, and the metadata was provided uncurated.

CDR1 and CDR2 are drawn from the germline V gene (reference sequence): LNHDA, SQIVND. The junction carries 19 bases between V and J, which are trimmed by 8 bases and 0 bases respectively. From the cysteine through the phenylalanine, the CDR3 covers 16 amino acids. Solely the CDR3 DNA is kept, with 48 bases framed from the first base. This clone was seen only once. Its antigen is not yet known. Base qualities are not at hand, and no much larger clone is one base apart. Each collaborating institution followed its own protocols to collect whole blood in K2EDTA tubes. For TCRbeta analysis, collaborators shipped samples in one of three forms: frozen whole blood, isolated PBMCs, or DNA extracted from either of those sample types. The immunoSEQ Assay, a bias-controlled multiplex PCR, was used to amplify TCRbeta CDR3 regions from genomic DNA. On the authors' methods: The number of nucleated cells in each sample was estimated by amplification of reference gene primers within the assay. To quantify the absolute abundance of each unique TCRbeta CDR3 rearrangement, sequence reads were collapsed and filtered. For each sample, productive Simpson clonality was calculated by taking the square root of Simpson's diversity index across productive rearrangements. In its TCRdb copy, this immuneACCESS table keeps in-frame sequences only and misses some clones. Where compared with another copy, unresolved V genes explain less than half of these, and the others have no known cause. V and J calls and clone size are those listed in that table; D and trimming were worked out from the DNA. This sample has fewer than 150,000 clones in its table, and 85% of those were observed once. The ten largest clones capture around 3.4% of the sample.

The chain is made from TRBV19 and TRBJ1-1; TRBD1 is possibly the D segment (6 matching bases). Sequenced input: peripheral blood. The receptor was derived from a man between 40 and 49 years old with acute or convalescent COVID-19. The CDR3 protein sequence reads: CASEPNNDRLNTEAFF. The DNA sequence follows: TGTGCCAGTGAACCTAACAATGACAGGTTGAACACTGAAGCTTTCTTT.